The rows below give T cell receptor beta chains drawn from one sample of a study of STAT5B mutations in CD4+ large granular lymphocyte leukemia. The protocol was immunoSEQ multiplex PCR, while the TCRdb copy is restricted to in-frame clones and leaves out a portion. In the table there are around 31,000 clones, around 72% of which are singletons. The sample was CD4+ T cells from blood buffy coats. These receptors were collected from a human donor in good health. Both conserved end residues are part of each CDR3. Fields, in order: D gene, J gene, CDR3 length, V gene, clone size, CDR3 DNA, CDR3 protein. The D gene is left open where the match is weak. Only some rows state a clone size, as once, few, many or a class for expanded clones.

d_gene: -; j_gene: TRBJ1-2; len: 17; v_gene: TRBV18; abundance: -; CDR3nt: TGTGCCAGCTCCAATGGTATTGACAGACACACTAACTATGGCTACACCTTC; CDR3aa: CASSNGIDRHTNYGYTF
d_gene: -; j_gene: TRBJ1-3; len: 15; v_gene: TRBV9; abundance: -; CDR3nt: TGTGCCAGCAGCGTAGGCTCTAAGATTGGAAACACCATATATTTT; CDR3aa: CASSVGSKIGNTIYF
d_gene: TRBD2; j_gene: TRBJ2-3; len: 18; v_gene: TRBV6-4; abundance: -; CDR3nt: TGTGCCAGCAGTGACGATTCGTTGCGGGGGGCTAGCACAGATACGCAGTATTTT; CDR3aa: CASSDDSLRGASTDTQYF
d_gene: -; j_gene: TRBJ2-7; len: 14; v_gene: TRBV5-1; abundance: -; CDR3nt: TGCGCCAGCAGCAGTGGACAGCAGACCTACGAGCAGTACTTC; CDR3aa: CASSSGQQTYEQYF
d_gene: -; j_gene: TRBJ2-6; len: 16; v_gene: TRBV5-8; abundance: -; CDR3nt: TGTGCCAGCAGCCCCGGGCGGCGCTCTGGGGCCAACGTCCTGACTTTC; CDR3aa: CASSPGRRSGANVLTF
d_gene: -; j_gene: TRBJ1-2; len: 15; v_gene: TRBV7-8; abundance: -; CDR3nt: TGTGCCAGCAGCTTAGAGCCGGGCGGGTGGAGTGTAGACACCTTC; CDR3aa: CASSLEPGGWSVDTF
d_gene: TRBD1; j_gene: TRBJ1-2; len: 11; v_gene: TRBV10-3; abundance: -; CDR3nt: TGTGCCATCAGTGTTACAGGGGACTACACCTTC; CDR3aa: CAISVTGDYTF
d_gene: TRBD2; j_gene: TRBJ2-5; len: 15; v_gene: TRBV7-2; abundance: -; CDR3nt: TGTGCCAGCAGCCAAGGGAGGGTTACCCTGAAGACCCAGTACTTC; CDR3aa: CASSQGRVTLKTQYF
d_gene: TRBD1; j_gene: TRBJ2-2; len: 15; v_gene: TRBV5-4; abundance: -; CDR3nt: TGTGCCAGCAGCTTGGGACAGGGGGCCACCGGGGAGCTGTTTTTT; CDR3aa: CASSLGQGATGELFF
d_gene: -; j_gene: TRBJ1-2; len: 11; v_gene: TRBV6-5; abundance: -; CDR3nt: TGTGCCACTCGAAGTTCCTATGGCTACACCTTC; CDR3aa: CATRSSYGYTF
d_gene: TRBD1; j_gene: TRBJ2-5; len: 15; v_gene: TRBV9; abundance: -; CDR3nt: TGTGCCAGCAGCCTTCGGACAGGGGCGGGCGAGACCCAGTACTTC; CDR3aa: CASSLRTGAGETQYF
d_gene: -; j_gene: TRBJ1-4; len: 16; v_gene: TRBV4-3; abundance: -; CDR3nt: TGCGCCAGCAGCCAAGAGATTCGAACAGTTAATGAAAAACTGTTTTTT; CDR3aa: CASSQEIRTVNEKLFF
d_gene: -; j_gene: TRBJ2-7; len: 14; v_gene: TRBV25-1; abundance: -; CDR3nt: TGTGCCAGCAGAAGGACAGAAAGGGGATACGAGCAGTACTTC; CDR3aa: CASRRTERGYEQYF
d_gene: -; j_gene: TRBJ1-2; len: 14; v_gene: TRBV5-1; abundance: -; CDR3nt: TGCGCCAGCAGCTTGGGCAGGGATGGCTATGGCTACACCTTC; CDR3aa: CASSLGRDGYGYTF
d_gene: -; j_gene: TRBJ1-1; len: 13; v_gene: TRBV6-5; abundance: -; CDR3nt: TGTGCCAGCAATCAAGTTATGAACACTGAAGCTTTCTTT; CDR3aa: CASNQVMNTEAFF
d_gene: -; j_gene: TRBJ1-5; len: 14; v_gene: TRBV19; abundance: -; CDR3nt: TGTGCCAGTAGTATAGAGGTGGGGAGACAGCCCCAGCATTTT; CDR3aa: CASSIEVGRQPQHF
d_gene: -; j_gene: TRBJ1-1; len: 14; v_gene: TRBV6-5; abundance: once; CDR3nt: TGTGCCAGCAGCCCCAGGATACCTAACACTGAAGCTTTCTTT; CDR3aa: CASSPRIPNTEAFF
d_gene: -; j_gene: TRBJ2-1; len: 14; v_gene: TRBV4-3; abundance: -; CDR3nt: TGCGCCAGCAGCGGGGAGACCTCGTACAATGAGCAGTTCTTC; CDR3aa: CASSGETSYNEQFF
d_gene: TRBD2; j_gene: TRBJ2-3; len: 15; v_gene: TRBV6-5; abundance: -; CDR3nt: TGTGCCAGCAGCCAACTCGGACTAGCGCCAGATACGCAGTATTTT; CDR3aa: CASSQLGLAPDTQYF
d_gene: -; j_gene: TRBJ2-7; len: 15; v_gene: TRBV11-2; abundance: -; CDR3nt: TGTGCCAGCAGCTTACGGACAGAGACGTCCTACGAGCAGTACTTC; CDR3aa: CASSLRTETSYEQYF
d_gene: -; j_gene: TRBJ2-5; len: 14; v_gene: TRBV18; abundance: -; CDR3nt: TGTGCCAGCTCACGTACAGGGCCTCTGGAGACCCAGTACTTC; CDR3aa: CASSRTGPLETQYF
d_gene: -; j_gene: TRBJ2-4; len: 13; v_gene: TRBV7-9; abundance: -; CDR3nt: TGTGCCAGCACTACTACAGGGCGGAACATTCAGTACTTC; CDR3aa: CASTTTGRNIQYF
d_gene: -; j_gene: TRBJ2-3; len: 14; v_gene: TRBV19; abundance: -; CDR3nt: TGTGCCAGTAGGAAGGGGGGCGGGGAAGATACGCAGTATTTT; CDR3aa: CASRKGGGEDTQYF
d_gene: TRBD2; j_gene: TRBJ2-2; len: 17; v_gene: TRBV4-3; abundance: -; CDR3nt: TGCGCCAGCAGCCAAGACGCCAGCGGGGAGTACACCGGGGAGCTGTTTTTT; CDR3aa: CASSQDASGEYTGELFF
d_gene: -; j_gene: TRBJ2-2; len: 12; v_gene: TRBV7-8; abundance: -; CDR3nt: TGTGCCCCCGCGTGGGGCACCGGGGAGCTGTTTTTT; CDR3aa: CAPAWGTGELFF
d_gene: -; j_gene: TRBJ2-7; len: 11; v_gene: TRBV30; abundance: -; CDR3nt: TGTGCCTGGATCGGGGCTTACGAGCAGTACTTC; CDR3aa: CAWIGAYEQYF
d_gene: -; j_gene: TRBJ2-7; len: 14; v_gene: TRBV5-4; abundance: -; CDR3nt: TGTGCCAGCACCCGAGACAAAGCGGCCTACGAGCAGTACTTC; CDR3aa: CASTRDKAAYEQYF
d_gene: TRBD2; j_gene: TRBJ2-1; len: 15; v_gene: TRBV7-2; abundance: -; CDR3nt: TGTGCCAGCAGCTTAGCGGGGGGGACTTACAATGAGCAGTTCTTC; CDR3aa: CASSLAGGTYNEQFF
d_gene: -; j_gene: TRBJ2-6; len: 16; v_gene: TRBV5-6; abundance: -; CDR3nt: TGTGCCAGCAGCGGTGGACTTTCTGCTGGGGCCAACGTCCTGACTTTC; CDR3aa: CASSGGLSAGANVLTF
d_gene: TRBD1; j_gene: TRBJ2-3; len: 15; v_gene: TRBV5-4; abundance: -; CDR3nt: TGTGCCAGCAGGACACAGGGGGCAGGCACAGATACGCAGTATTTT; CDR3aa: CASRTQGAGTDTQYF
d_gene: TRBD2; j_gene: TRBJ2-1; len: 15; v_gene: TRBV2; abundance: -; CDR3nt: TGTGCCAGCAGTAAGACTAGCGGGCGGCGCAATGAGCAGTTCTTC; CDR3aa: CASSKTSGRRNEQFF
d_gene: -; j_gene: TRBJ2-1; len: 14; v_gene: TRBV5-1; abundance: -; CDR3nt: TGCGCCAGCAGCTTGGCACAGTCCTACAATGAGCAGTTCTTC; CDR3aa: CASSLAQSYNEQFF
d_gene: TRBD2; j_gene: TRBJ2-5; len: 17; v_gene: TRBV5-1; abundance: -; CDR3nt: TGCGCCAGCAGCTCCCTTTCGCGGGGGGGGCTAGGAGAGACCCAGTACTTC; CDR3aa: CASSSLSRGGLGETQYF
d_gene: -; j_gene: TRBJ2-7; len: 15; v_gene: TRBV6-1; abundance: -; CDR3nt: TGTGCCAGCAGTGACTTTATGGGGAATCCGGGAGAGCAGTACTTC; CDR3aa: CASSDFMGNPGEQYF
d_gene: TRBD1; j_gene: TRBJ2-6; len: 16; v_gene: TRBV5-1; abundance: -; CDR3nt: TGCGCCAGCAGGGAAGGGACAGGGGCTGGGGCCAACGTCCTGACTTTC; CDR3aa: CASREGTGAGANVLTF
d_gene: -; j_gene: TRBJ2-7; len: 16; v_gene: TRBV4-2; abundance: -; CDR3nt: TGTGCCAGCAGCCAAGAAAGCAGCGGGTTAACCTACGAGCAGTACTTC; CDR3aa: CASSQESSGLTYEQYF
d_gene: -; j_gene: TRBJ2-7; len: 14; v_gene: TRBV7-9; abundance: -; CDR3nt: TGTGCCAGCAGCGGAAGGGTTCCCTCCTACGAGCAGTACTTC; CDR3aa: CASSGRVPSYEQYF
d_gene: -; j_gene: TRBJ2-3; len: 12; v_gene: TRBV5-4; abundance: -; CDR3nt: TGTGCCAGCAGCTTGAGCACAGATACGCAGTATTTT; CDR3aa: CASSLSTDTQYF
d_gene: -; j_gene: TRBJ1-4; len: 14; v_gene: TRBV7-9; abundance: -; CDR3nt: TGTGCCAGCAGCTTACGATGGGGGGGTGAAAAACTGTTTTTT; CDR3aa: CASSLRWGGEKLFF
d_gene: TRBD2; j_gene: TRBJ2-7; len: 15; v_gene: TRBV9; abundance: -; CDR3nt: TGTGCCAGCAGCCCAGGACTAGCGGGGAAAGGCGAGCAGTACTTC; CDR3aa: CASSPGLAGKGEQYF
d_gene: TRBD1; j_gene: TRBJ1-6; len: 17; v_gene: TRBV19; abundance: once; CDR3nt: TGTGCCAGTCACACTGGACAGGGGGGCTCCTATAATTCACCCCTCCACTTT; CDR3aa: CASHTGQGGSYNSPLHF
d_gene: TRBD1; j_gene: TRBJ1-2; len: 14; v_gene: TRBV29-1; abundance: -; CDR3nt: TGCAGCGTTGAGCACCGGGGACAGGGGGATGGCTACACCTTC; CDR3aa: CSVEHRGQGDGYTF
d_gene: TRBD1; j_gene: TRBJ1-2; len: 14; v_gene: TRBV5-4; abundance: few; CDR3nt: TGTGCCAGCAGCCAGAACAGGGGGAACTATGGCTACACCTTC; CDR3aa: CASSQNRGNYGYTF
d_gene: -; j_gene: TRBJ1-1; len: 16; v_gene: TRBV6-6; abundance: -; CDR3nt: TGTGCCAGCAGCCCGGGGGACCCCAGAATGAACACTGAAGCTTTCTTT; CDR3aa: CASSPGDPRMNTEAFF
d_gene: TRBD1; j_gene: TRBJ1-6; len: 17; v_gene: TRBV4-1; abundance: -; CDR3nt: TGCGCCAGCAGCCAAGAGGGGCGGGGACAGGGTAATTCACCCCTCCACTTT; CDR3aa: CASSQEGRGQGNSPLHF
d_gene: -; j_gene: TRBJ2-3; len: 16; v_gene: TRBV7-8; abundance: -; CDR3nt: TGTGCCAGCAGCCTTGACCGAGCGGGCAGCACAGATACGCAGTATTTT; CDR3aa: CASSLDRAGSTDTQYF
d_gene: -; j_gene: TRBJ2-7; len: 16; v_gene: TRBV4-1; abundance: -; CDR3nt: TGCGCCAGCAGCCAAGATGGGAGAGGAGGGTCCTACGAGCAGTACTTC; CDR3aa: CASSQDGRGGSYEQYF